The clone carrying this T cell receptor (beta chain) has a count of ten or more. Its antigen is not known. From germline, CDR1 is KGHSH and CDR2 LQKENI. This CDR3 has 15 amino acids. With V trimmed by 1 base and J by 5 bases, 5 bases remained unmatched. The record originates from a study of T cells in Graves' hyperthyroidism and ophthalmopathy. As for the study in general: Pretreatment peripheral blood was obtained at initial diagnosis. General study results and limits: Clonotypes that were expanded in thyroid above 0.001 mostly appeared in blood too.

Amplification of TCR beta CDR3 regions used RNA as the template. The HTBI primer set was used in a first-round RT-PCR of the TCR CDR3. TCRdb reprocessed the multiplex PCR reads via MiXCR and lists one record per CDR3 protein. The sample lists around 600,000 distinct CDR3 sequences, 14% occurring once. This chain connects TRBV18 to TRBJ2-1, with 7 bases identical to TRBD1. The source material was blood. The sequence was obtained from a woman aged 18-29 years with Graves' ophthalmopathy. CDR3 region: CASSPQGQRNNEQFF. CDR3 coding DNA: TGTGCCAGCTCACCACAGGGACAGCGTAACAATGAGCAGTTCTTC. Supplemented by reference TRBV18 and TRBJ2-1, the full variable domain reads NAGVMQNPRHLVRRRGQEARLRCSPMKGHSHVYWYRQLPEEGLKFMVYLQKENIIDESGMPKERFSAEFPKEGPSILRIQQVVRGDSAAYFCASSPQGQRNNEQFFGPGTRLTVL.